This T cell receptor (beta chain) was found in a study of technical replicates of blood from several donors. The germline gives CDR1 SGHNT, CDR2 YENEEA. Trimming removed 5 bases from V and 3 bases from J; junction bases left unmatched: 16. CDR3 length: 19 amino acids. Here immunoSEQ multiplex PCR was the method, and the copy in TCRdb shows in-frame clones only, minus some. Counted here are about 75,000 clones, approximately 97% occurring once; the ten biggest clones make up 0.29%. The V gene is TRBV11-3, the J gene TRBJ1-4; 9 nucleotides align to TRBD1. The TCR was taken from a human donor in good health. The specimen was T cells isolated from PBMCs. This chain's CDR3 is CASSPERDRARGPNEKLFF. The CDR3 DNA is TGTGCCAGCAGCCCAGAACGGGACAGGGCGAGAGGGCCTAATGAAAAACTGTTTTTT.